This T cell receptor (beta chain) was documented in a study of human T cells and chemical hapten exposure. Study-level background: On about 2 cm by about 2 cm of upper inner arm skin, sensitization was performed with 2% DPC. Study-wide results and limits: With patch test score, the counts of PT1 expanded TCRs showed a positive correlation.

In regard to this clonotype: Its target is unknown.

The CDR3 contains 13 residues. V lost 10 bases to trimming and J lost 1 base, with 13 bases between them. Germline CDR1 reads MNHNS; CDR2 reads SASEGT. In the library, unique molecular identifiers were attached to individual cDNA molecules. Using its own MiXCR run on the RACE reads, TCRdb lists one record per CDR3 protein. The sample gives tens of thousands of distinct CDR3 sequences, 10% to 15% of which show up once; around 5.7% is in the top ten. Specified time point: patch test 3, about 24 weeks after DPC sensitization. Treatment here: therapeutic diphenylcyclopropenone sensitization with weekly scalp DPC.

This specimen was whole blood, taken in connection with sensitization to the hapten diphenylcyclopropenone (DPC). This chain connects TRBV6-1 to TRBJ1-1, with a tentative D call TRBD1 (5 bases). The TCR comes from a woman between 45 and 65 years old with alopecia areata. Some clones in this sample may be carry-over from other donors' samples. The CDR3 nucleotides read TGTGCCACTTCAGGGAGGGGGAACACTGAAGCTTTCTTT. It codes for CATSGRGNTEAFF.